This entry lists 17 T cell receptor beta chains sequenced from one sample in a study of blood T cell repertoires in COVID-19. Here immunoSEQ multiplex PCR was the method, and the copy in TCRdb shows in-frame clones only, minus some. The sample includes roughly 220,000 clones, approximately 85% of them seen just once. The sequenced sample was peripheral blood. These receptors were obtained from an elderly woman with COVID-19, enrolled during active disease.

The chain couples TRBV11-3 to TRBJ2-7; TRBD1 is a possible D gene (6 bases). CDR3 size: 15 residues. CDR1 SGHNT and CDR2 YENEEA come from the germline V gene. The ends were cut back, 1 base at V and 2 bases at J, with 12 bases in the middle. CDR3 sequence: CASSLGTTGTYEQYF. For the CDR3, the DNA is TGTGCCAGCAGCTTAGGCACGACAGGAACCTACGAGCAGTACTTC.

The chain is built from TRBV30 and TRBJ2-3; 7 nucleotides align to TRBD2. V trimming: 2 bases; J trimming: 0 bases; junction bases outside the gene matches: 5. CDR1 is GTSNPN and CDR2 is SVGIG in the germline V gene (reference sequence). There are 15 residues in the CDR3. The chain's CDR3 is CAWSLLARSTDTQYF. CDR3 bases: TGTGCCTGGAGTTTACTAGCGCGTAGCACAGATACGCAGTATTTT.

The genes are TRBV13 and TRBJ1-6; 9 nucleotides match TRBD1. The V segment lost 5 bases and the J segment 7 bases; nucleotides outside the gene matches: 9. This CDR3 contains 16 residues. CDR1 and CDR2 (germline): PRHDT, FYEKMQ (reference sequence). CDR3 coding DNA: TGTGCCAGCAGCATCGGGACAGGGAGGGGAAATTCACCCCTCCACTTT. Translation gives CASSIGTGRGNSPLHF.

The chain employs TRBV4-3 and TRBJ1-5; a possible D gene is TRBD1 (5 bases). CDR1 is LGHNA, CDR2 YSLEER, per germline. The CDR3 runs to 15 residues. V lost 0 bases and J 6 bases, leaving 12 bases between the germline ends. In DNA form, the CDR3 reads TGCGCCAGCAGCCAAGAAAGGGGAAAAAGTCAGCCCCAGCATTTT. It is translated as CASSQERGKSQPQHF.

The chain uses TRBV2 and TRBJ2-3; 9 bases match TRBD1. Germline trimming cut 8 bases from V and 1 base from J; bases unmatched to any gene: 13. Germline CDR1 SNHLY, CDR2 FYNNEI. The CDR3 is 17 amino acids. CDR3 protein: CASRGGGTGIGTDTQYF. The CDR3 coding sequence is TGTGCCAGCCGTGGGGGGGGGACAGGGATAGGCACAGATACGCAGTATTTT.

The chain links TRBV7-2 to TRBJ2-1; weak D call: TRBD2 (6 bases). The V gene lost 1 base and the J gene lost 8 bases, with 15 bases spanning the gap. The V gene's germline CDR1 is SGHTA and CDR2 FQGNSA. The CDR3 has 15 residues. CDR3 protein: CASSLGGTVSDEQFF. The DNA for the CDR3 is TGTGCCAGCAGCTTAGGCGGGACTGTCAGCGATGAGCAGTTCTTC.

V usage is TRBV30 and J usage is TRBJ1-1, with D hard to call. V was pared by 3 bases and J by 0 bases, with 8 bases between. In germline, CDR1 is GTSNPN, CDR2 SVGIG (reference sequence). The CDR3 totals 13 residues. The CDR3 region is CAWRPGVNTEAFF. For the CDR3, the DNA is TGTGCCTGGAGGCCGGGTGTGAACACTGAAGCTTTCTTT.

The V gene is TRBV19, the J gene TRBJ1-5; tentative D call: TRBD1 (6 bases). Trimming stripped 9 bases from V and 0 bases from J, with 18 bases between. Germline V gives CDR1 LNHDA, CDR2 SQIVND (reference sequence). This CDR3 region has 16 residues. DNA of the CDR3: TGTGCCAGCGCTATACAGGGCCTTCATAGCAATCAGCCCCAGCATTTT. Amino acid sequence: CASAIQGLHSNQPQHF.

This sequence joins TRBV5-1 and TRBJ1-6; D not resolved. Germline V gene sequence: CDR1 SGHRS, CDR2 YFSETQ. V lost 4 bases and J 5 bases, leaving 13 bases between the germline ends. CDR3 size: 15 residues. The CDR3 is CASSTDPGDNSPLHF. The CDR3 DNA follows: TGCGCCAGCAGCACCGATCCGGGAGATAATTCACCCCTCCACTTT.

The J gene is TRBJ1-1, the V gene TRBV5-1, with 7 bases fitting TRBD1. V trimming: 7 bases; J trimming: 3 bases; junction bases outside the gene matches: 6. CDR3 length equals 13 residues. Germline CDR1 is SGHRS and CDR2 is YFSETQ. CDR3 sequence reads: CASLGQGDTEAFF. For the CDR3, the DNA is TGCGCCAGCCTCGGGCAGGGGGACACTGAAGCTTTCTTT.

The genes are TRBV28 and TRBJ1-1, with D possibly matching TRBD1 (5 bases). The CDR3 has 16 residues. The V and J ends lost 3 bases and 3 bases respectively, with 17 bases between them. Germline-derived CDR1 and CDR2 are MDHEN and SYDVKM. CDR3 DNA: TGTGCCAGCAGTTTCTGGGGGGGTCTGGGGGACACTGAAGCTTTCTTT. Protein sequence: CASSFWGGLGDTEAFF.

The chain uses TRBV6-5 and TRBJ2-7, with a tentative D call TRBD2 (7 bases). The germline CDR1 and CDR2 sequences are MNHEY and SVGAGI. CDR3 length: 15 residues. The V end lost 6 bases, the J end lost 3 bases, and 18 bases lay between the germline ends. DNA for the CDR3: TGTGCCAGCAGCTTAGGACAGCGGGACGACTACGAGCAGTACTTC. Protein product: CASSLGQRDDYEQYF.

The V gene is TRBV19, the J gene TRBJ1-1; tentatively, D is TRBD1 (5 bases). The germline gives CDR1 LNHDA, CDR2 SQIVND (reference sequence). The V end was cut by 5 bases, the J end by 5 bases, with 15 bases between. The CDR3 contains 14 residues. The CDR3 here is CASSSIQGRTEAFF. CDR3 DNA sequence: TGTGCCAGTAGTTCCATCCAGGGCCGGACTGAAGCTTTCTTT.

This clone was seen a few times. The junction departs from the called germline gene at one end, perhaps through a read error. The rearrangement links TRBV5-1 to TRBJ1-1, with 9 bases identical to TRBD1. Germline CDR1 and CDR2: SGHRS and YFSETQ. The CDR3 has 13 residues. The CDR3 sequence: CASSSRDRDSQIF. CDR3 DNA sequence: TGCGCCAGCAGCTCACGGGACAGGGATTCACAGATCTTT.

The chain joins TRBV3-1 (or the pseudogene TRBV3-2) to TRBJ1-2; TRBD1 agrees at 7 bases. The trim removed 2 bases at V and 2 bases at J, leaving 11 bases unmatched. The CDR3 is 17 amino acids. In germline, CDR1 is LGHDT, CDR2 YNNKEL (reference sequence). The CDR3: CASSQHSGQALNYGYTF. The CDR3 DNA follows: TGTGCCAGCAGCCAACATTCCGGACAGGCCCTGAACTATGGCTACACCTTC.

This clone was picked up many times. The chain is built from TRBV5-1 and TRBJ1-3, with D possibly TRBD1 on 5 matching bases. Germline-derived CDR1 and CDR2 are SGHRS and YFSETQ. CDR3 length equals 15 residues. V gave up 3 bases and J gave up 0 bases, with 10 bases separating them. CDR3 nucleotide sequence: TGCGCCAGCAGCTCGACAGCCTACTCTGGAAACACCATATATTTT. Protein sequence: CASSSTAYSGNTIYF. Full variable domain (remainder filled in from reference TRBV5-1 and TRBJ1-3): KAGVTQTPRYLIKTRGQQVTLSCSPISGHRSVSWYQQTPGQGLQFLFEYFSETQRNKGNFPGRFSGRQFSNSRSEMNVSTLELGDSALYLCASSSTAYSGNTIYFGEGSWLTVV.

The chain joins TRBV24-1 to TRBJ2-3; D remains ambiguous. This CDR3 has 12 residues. Trimming pared 5 bases from V and 4 bases from J, leaving 6 bases between. The germline CDR1 and CDR2 sequences are KGHDR and SFDVKD. In nucleotides, the CDR3 is TGTGCCACCAGTGGTACAGCAGATACGCAGTATTTT. The encoded protein is CATSGTADTQYF.